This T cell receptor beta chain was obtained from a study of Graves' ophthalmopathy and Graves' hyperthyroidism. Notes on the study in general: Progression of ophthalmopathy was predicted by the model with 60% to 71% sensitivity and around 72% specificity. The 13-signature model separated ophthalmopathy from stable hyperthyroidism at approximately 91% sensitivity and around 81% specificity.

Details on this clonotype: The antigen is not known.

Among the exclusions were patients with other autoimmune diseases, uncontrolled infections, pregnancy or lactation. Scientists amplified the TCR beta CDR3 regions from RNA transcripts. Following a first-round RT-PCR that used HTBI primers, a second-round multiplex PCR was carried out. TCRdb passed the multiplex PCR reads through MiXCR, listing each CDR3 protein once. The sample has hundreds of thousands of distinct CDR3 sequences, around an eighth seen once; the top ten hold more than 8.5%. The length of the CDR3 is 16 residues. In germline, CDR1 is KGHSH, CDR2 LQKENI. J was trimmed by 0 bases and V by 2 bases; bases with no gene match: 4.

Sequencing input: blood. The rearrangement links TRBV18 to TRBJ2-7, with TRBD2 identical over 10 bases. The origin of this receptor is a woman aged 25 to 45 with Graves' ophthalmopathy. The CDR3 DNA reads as TGTGCCAGCTCACCAGCTAGCGGGGGACTCTCCTACGAGCAGTACTTC. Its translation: CASSPASGGLSYEQYF.